This TCR beta chain was identified in a study of cytomegalovirus exposure and HLA in healthy donors. Healthy donors of bone marrow made up the group. Researchers ran the PCR with 60 Vbeta and 13 Jbeta primers. Repertoires were generated with immunoSEQ multiplex PCR, while TCRdb's copy carries only in-frame clones and drops some. There are about 72,000 clones in the sample; 70% to 80% occur only once, and around 3.6% lies in the top ten. The germline V and J ends were trimmed by 6 bases and 3 bases, with 14 bases remaining between them. CDR1 SEHNR and CDR2 FQNEAQ come from the germline V gene (reference sequence). The CDR3 sequence is 14 residues long. As concerns this clone: Other DNA sequences in this sample translate to the same CDR3.

The sequenced sample was PBMCs. This clonotype was sampled from a man between 35 and 55 years old in good health and CMV-seronegative. The V call is TRBV7-9, the J call TRBJ1-2, with unresolved D. Here the CDR3 reads CASSRGQTYYGYTF. In DNA form, the CDR3 reads TGTGCCAGCAGTCGAGGGCAGACTTACTATGGCTACACCTTC.